This entry lists 10 T cell receptor beta chains sequenced from one sample in a study of shared clonotypes between healthy human individuals. Clones were read by immunoSEQ multiplex PCR, and TCRdb kept only the in-frame ones, dropping some. The sample consists of about 2.3 million clones, roughly 93% of them appearing once. Sequencing used naive CD4+ T cells from PBMCs. Subset indicated: CD45RA+ positively selected. Receptors originate from a man aged 18 to 35 in good health. Some clones in this sample may be carry-over from other donors' samples.

V usage is TRBV29-1 and J usage is TRBJ2-4, with TRBD1 as a possible D gene (6 bases). V gave up 7 bases and J gave up 15 bases, with 19 bases separating them. There are 11 residues in the CDR3. The germline V gene encodes CDR1 SQVTM and CDR2 ANQGSEA. CDR3 loop: CSAQQGSLRYF. The CDR3 nucleotides are TGCAGCGCCCAACAGGGCAGCTTGCGGTACTTC.

The chain carries TRBV4-2 and TRBJ1-3, with 7 bases that match TRBD1. With 4 bases clipped from V and 1 base from J, the junction kept 10 bases outside the gene matches. In germline, CDR1 is LGHNA, CDR2 YNFKEQ. This CDR3 is 17 amino acids long. CDR3 in amino acids: CASSLPRATGSGNTIYF. CDR3 sequence (DNA): TGTGCCAGCAGCCTCCCTCGGGCGACAGGGTCTGGAAACACCATATATTTT.

The V and J genes are TRBV2 and TRBJ1-5; possibly TRBD1 for D (5 bases). Trimming left V 7 bases short and J 0 bases short, with 10 bases between. CDR3 length: 14 residues. CDR1 is SNHLY and CDR2 is FYNNEI in the germline V gene. DNA of the CDR3: TGTGCCAGCAACCAGGGCGGTAGCAATCAGCCCCAGCATTTT. Its protein is CASNQGGSNQPQHF.

The rearrangement joins TRBV7-2 to TRBJ1-2; 12 bases align to TRBD1. Trimming removed 4 bases from V and 4 bases from J; junction bases left unmatched: 4. The germline CDR1 and CDR2 sequences are SGHTA and FQGNSA. The CDR3 runs 15 residues. The CDR3, as DNA: TGTGCCAGCAGCTCTGGGACAGGGGGCTTCTATGGCTACACCTTC. Amino acid sequence: CASSSGTGGFYGYTF.

The gene calls are TRBV15 and TRBJ2-7, with TRBD2 matching 8 bases. This CDR3 is built from 14 residues. From germline, CDR1 is LNHNV and CDR2 YYDKDF (reference sequence). V shed 2 bases, J shed 3 bases, and the junction held 3 bases outside the gene matches. The CDR3 sequence: CATSRSGSRYEQYF. The CDR3 DNA follows: TGTGCCACCAGCAGAAGCGGGAGCCGCTACGAGCAGTACTTC.

This rearrangement joins TRBV21-1 to TRBJ2-5; whether TRBD1, the table's D call, matches the DNA was not checked. TRBV21-1 is annotated as a pseudogene. The length of the CDR3 is 13 residues. Written as DNA, the CDR3 is TGTGCCAGCAGCCGGACAGCCCAAGAGACCCAGTACTTC. This translates into CASSRTAQETQYF.

The rearrangement joins TRBV4-1 to TRBJ1-3; D unclear. The CDR3 contains 14 residues. Germline V gives CDR1 MGHRA, CDR2 YSYEKL. V lost 2 bases and J lost 0, with 5 bases in between. CDR3 protein: CASSQLHSGNTIYF. The CDR3 DNA sequence: TGCGCCAGCAGCCAACTGCACTCTGGAAACACCATATATTTT.

The rearrangement links TRBV28 to TRBJ1-1; 7 nucleotides line up with TRBD1. CDR3 length: 16 residues. Unmatched junction bases numbered 13, after V lost 6 bases and J lost 3 bases. Germline V gives CDR1 MDHEN, CDR2 SYDVKM. The CDR3 nucleotides read TGTGCCAGCAGACCCTGGACAGGTTTTGTGGACACTGAAGCTTTCTTT. As protein: CASRPWTGFVDTEAFF.

The chain uses TRBV11-2 and TRBJ2-3; 11 nucleotides align to TRBD2. Trimming at V came to 3 bases and at J to 2 bases, leaving 4 bases not matched to a gene. There are 16 residues in the CDR3. Per germline, CDR1 SGHAT and CDR2 FQNNGV. CDR3 nucleotides: TGTGCCAGCAGCTTTACTAGCGGGAGCCCCACAGATACGCAGTATTTT. As protein: CASSFTSGSPTDTQYF.

The rearrangement joins TRBV6-5 to TRBJ2-7; 7 bases agree with TRBD1. V shed 6 bases and J 2 bases; nucleotides not matched to a gene: 7. The CDR3 runs to 14 residues. The germline V gene has CDR1 MNHEY and CDR2 SVGAGI. The CDR3 DNA reads as TGTGCCAGCAGACCCTCACAGGGGCCCTACGAGCAGTACTTC. It is translated as CASRPSQGPYEQYF.